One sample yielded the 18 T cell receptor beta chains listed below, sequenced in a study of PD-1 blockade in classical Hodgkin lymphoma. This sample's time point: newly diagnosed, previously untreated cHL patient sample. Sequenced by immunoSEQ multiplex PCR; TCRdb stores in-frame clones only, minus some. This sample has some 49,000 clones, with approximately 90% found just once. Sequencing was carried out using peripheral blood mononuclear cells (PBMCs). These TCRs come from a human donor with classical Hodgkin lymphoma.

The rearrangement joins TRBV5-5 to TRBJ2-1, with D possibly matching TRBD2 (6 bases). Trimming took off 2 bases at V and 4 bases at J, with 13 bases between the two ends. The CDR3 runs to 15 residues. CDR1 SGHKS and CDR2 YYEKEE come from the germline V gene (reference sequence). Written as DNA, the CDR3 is TGTGCCAGCAGCTTAGGGGACTCCGCTTACAATGAGCAGTTCTTC. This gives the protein CASSLGDSAYNEQFF.

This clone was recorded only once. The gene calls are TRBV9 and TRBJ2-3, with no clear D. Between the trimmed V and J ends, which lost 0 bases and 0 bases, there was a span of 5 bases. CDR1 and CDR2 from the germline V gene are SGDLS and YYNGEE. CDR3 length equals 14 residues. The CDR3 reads CASSVETSTDTQYF. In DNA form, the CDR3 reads TGTGCCAGCAGCGTAGAAACTAGCACAGATACGCAGTATTTT.

CDR3 in amino acids: CSVEASGGYTF. In DNA, the CDR3 is TGCAGCGTTGAAGCATCGGGTGGCTACACCTTC. The V gene is TRBV29-1, the J gene TRBJ1-2, with unresolved D. The CDR3 has 11 amino acids. The V end lost 1 base, the J end lost 7 bases, and 7 bases lay between the germline ends. From germline, CDR1 is SQVTM and CDR2 ANQGSEA.

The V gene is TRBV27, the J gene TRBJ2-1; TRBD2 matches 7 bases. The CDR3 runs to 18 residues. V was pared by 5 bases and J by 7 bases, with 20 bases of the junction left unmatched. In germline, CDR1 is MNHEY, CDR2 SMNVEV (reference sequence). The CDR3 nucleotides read TGTGCCAGCAGTCAACGTCTTGGGGGACTAATAGGGGAGAATGAGCAGTTCTTC. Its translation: CASSQRLGGLIGENEQFF.

DNA for the CDR3: TGCAGCGTTTTTTACCGGGACAGGGACGACGAGCAGTACTTC. Protein sequence: CSVFYRDRDDEQYF. This chain connects TRBV29-1 to TRBJ2-7, with 9 nucleotides matching TRBD1. Germline assignment: CDR1 SQVTM and CDR2 ANQGSEA. Trimming took 5 bases from V and 5 from J; bases not matched to a gene: 10. The CDR3 is 14 residues long.

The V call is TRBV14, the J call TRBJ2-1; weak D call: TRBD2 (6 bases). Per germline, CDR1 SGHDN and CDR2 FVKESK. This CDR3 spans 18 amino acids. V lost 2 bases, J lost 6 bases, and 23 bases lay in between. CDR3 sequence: CASSQSSSWEVPLNEQFF. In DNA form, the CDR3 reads TGTGCCAGCAGCCAAAGTTCGTCGTGGGAGGTTCCCCTCAATGAGCAGTTCTTC.

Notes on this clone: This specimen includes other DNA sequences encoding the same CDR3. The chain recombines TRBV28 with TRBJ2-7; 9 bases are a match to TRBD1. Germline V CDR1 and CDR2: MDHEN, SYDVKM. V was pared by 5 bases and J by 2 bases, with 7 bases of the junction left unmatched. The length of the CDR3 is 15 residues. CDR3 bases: TGTGCCAGCAGTCTATCCGGGACAGGGACCTACGAGCAGTACTTC. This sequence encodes CASSLSGTGTYEQYF.

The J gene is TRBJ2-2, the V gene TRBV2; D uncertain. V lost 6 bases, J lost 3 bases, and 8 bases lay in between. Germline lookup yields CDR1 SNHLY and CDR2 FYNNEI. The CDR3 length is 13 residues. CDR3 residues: CASRNLHTGELFF. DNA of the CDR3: TGTGCCAGCAGGAACCTTCACACCGGGGAGCTGTTTTTT.

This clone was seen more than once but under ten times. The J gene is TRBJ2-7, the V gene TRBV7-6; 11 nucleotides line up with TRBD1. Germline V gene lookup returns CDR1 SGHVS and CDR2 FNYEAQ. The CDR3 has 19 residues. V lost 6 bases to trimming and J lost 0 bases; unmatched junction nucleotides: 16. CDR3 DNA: TGTGCCAGCAGGGCTAGGACAGGGGGCTTTAGCCCCAGCTCCTACGAGCAGTACGTC. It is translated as CASRARTGGFSPSSYEQYV.

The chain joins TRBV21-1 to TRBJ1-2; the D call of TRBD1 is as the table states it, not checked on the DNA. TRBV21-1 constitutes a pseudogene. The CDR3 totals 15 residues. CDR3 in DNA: TGTGCCAGCAGCAAAGGGGACAGGGGGTGTTATGGCTACACCTTC. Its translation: CASSKGDRGCYGYTF.

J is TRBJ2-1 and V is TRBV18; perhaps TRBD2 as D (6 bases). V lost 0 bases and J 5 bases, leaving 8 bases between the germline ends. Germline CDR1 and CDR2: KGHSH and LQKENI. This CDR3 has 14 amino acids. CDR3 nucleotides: TGTGCCAGCTCACCACCTAGCGGTAACAATGAGCAGTTCTTC. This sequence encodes CASSPPSGNNEQFF.

The CDR3 loop reads CASSQLSVPYEQYF. CDR3 DNA sequence: TGTGCCAGCAGCCAGTTAAGTGTCCCCTACGAGCAGTACTTC. V usage is TRBV14 and J usage is TRBJ2-7; D call uncertain. This CDR3 has 14 amino acids. The V end was cut by 3 bases, the J end by 2 bases, with 11 bases between. Germline values: CDR1 SGHDN, CDR2 FVKESK.

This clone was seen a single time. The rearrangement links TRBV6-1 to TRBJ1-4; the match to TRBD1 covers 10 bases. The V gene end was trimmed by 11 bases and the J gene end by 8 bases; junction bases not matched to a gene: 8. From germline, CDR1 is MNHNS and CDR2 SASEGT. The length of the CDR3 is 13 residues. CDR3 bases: TGTGCCTCGCTGGGACAGGGGTTCGAAAAACTGTTTTTT. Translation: CASLGQGFEKLFF.

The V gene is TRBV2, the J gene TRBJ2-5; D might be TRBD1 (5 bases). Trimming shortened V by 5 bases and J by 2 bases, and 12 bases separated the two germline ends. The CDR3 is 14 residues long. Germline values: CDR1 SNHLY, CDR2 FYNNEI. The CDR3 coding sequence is TGTGCCAGCAGTCAAAGACAGTTTCAAGAGACCCAGTACTTC. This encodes CASSQRQFQETQYF.

The CDR3: CASSPRRGGTDTQYF. Here the CDR3 DNA reads TGTGCCAGCAGCCCTCGCAGGGGAGGGACAGATACGCAGTATTTT. V usage is TRBV7-9 and J usage is TRBJ2-3, with D perhaps matching TRBD2 (7 bases). The CDR3 runs 15 residues. Germline V gene sequence: CDR1 SEHNR, CDR2 FQNEAQ (reference sequence). V gave up 5 bases and J gave up 3 bases, with 15 bases separating them. The full variable domain, its missing parts supplied by reference TRBV7-9 and TRBJ2-3, is DTGVSQNPRHKITKRGQNVTFRCDPISEHNRLYWYRQTLGQGPEFLTYFQNEAQLEKSRLLSDRFSAERPKGSFSTLEIQRTEQGDSAMYLCASSPRRGGTDTQYFGPGTRLTVL.

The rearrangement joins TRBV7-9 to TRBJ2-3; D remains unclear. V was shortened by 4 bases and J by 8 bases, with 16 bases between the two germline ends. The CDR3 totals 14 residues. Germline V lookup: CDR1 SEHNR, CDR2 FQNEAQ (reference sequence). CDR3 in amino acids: CASSSVRGAGTQYF. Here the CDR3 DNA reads TGTGCCAGCAGCTCCGTCCGAGGCGCCGGTACGCAGTATTTT.

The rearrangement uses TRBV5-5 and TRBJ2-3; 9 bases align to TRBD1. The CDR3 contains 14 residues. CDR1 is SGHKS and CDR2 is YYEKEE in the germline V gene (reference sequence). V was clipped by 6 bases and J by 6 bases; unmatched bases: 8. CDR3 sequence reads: CASNSGQGADTQYF. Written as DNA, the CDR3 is TGTGCCAGCAACTCGGGACAGGGAGCTGATACGCAGTATTTT.

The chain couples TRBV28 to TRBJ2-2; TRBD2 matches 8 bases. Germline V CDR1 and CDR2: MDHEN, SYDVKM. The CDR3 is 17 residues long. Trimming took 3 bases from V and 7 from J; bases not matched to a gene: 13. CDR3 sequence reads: CASSLVLAAGSSGELFF. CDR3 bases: TGTGCCAGCAGTTTGGTACTAGCGGCTGGTAGTAGCGGGGAGCTGTTTTTT.